One sample yielded the 17 T cell receptor beta chains listed below, sequenced in a study of T cell responses to AZD1222 COVID-19 vaccine. Assay: immunoSEQ multiplex PCR; the TCRdb copy retains only in-frame clones and omits some. In the table there are roughly 150,000 clones, 90% of which are singletons. The source material was peripheral blood, sampled 28 days after the second AZD1222 dose. These TCRs come from an adult who received the AZD1222 COVID-19 vaccine.

This sequence joins TRBV19 and TRBJ2-1, with 9 bases identical to TRBD2. The CDR3 is 17 amino acids. Trimming cost V 9 bases and J 6 bases; bases outside gene matches: 18. The germline V gene has CDR1 LNHDA and CDR2 SQIVND (reference sequence). The CDR3 here is CASKVGSLAGEGNEQFF. CDR3 nucleotides: TGTGCCAGCAAAGTGGGCTCTTTAGCGGGAGAGGGCAATGAGCAGTTCTTC.

The gene calls are TRBV27 and TRBJ2-3; 9 bases agree with TRBD2. The germline gives CDR1 MNHEY, CDR2 SMNVEV (reference sequence). With V trimmed by 3 bases and J by 2 bases, 6 bases remained unmatched. The CDR3 is 16 residues long. CDR3 residues: CASSLASGVYTDTQYF. CDR3 sequence (DNA): TGTGCCAGCAGTTTGGCTAGCGGGGTGTACACAGATACGCAGTATTTT.

The rearrangement uses TRBV11-1 and TRBJ2-5; 7 bases agree with TRBD2. Trimming cost V 4 bases and J 5 bases; bases outside gene matches: 7. CDR1 and CDR2 from the germline V gene are SGHAT and FQDESV (reference sequence). The CDR3 runs to 14 residues. The chain's CDR3 is CASSWDPREETQYF. As DNA, the CDR3 is TGTGCCAGCAGCTGGGACCCGCGGGAGGAGACCCAGTACTTC.

The chain combines TRBV10-3 with TRBJ2-1; 7 bases align to TRBD1. Germline trimming cut 4 bases from V and 7 bases from J; bases unmatched to any gene: 13. There are 16 residues in the CDR3. CDR1 ENHRY and CDR2 SYGVKD come from the germline V gene. The chain's CDR3 is CAISVDSGGVRNEQFF. The CDR3 nucleotides are TGTGCCATCAGTGTAGACTCAGGGGGAGTAAGGAATGAGCAGTTCTTC.

The rearrangement joins TRBV5-6 to TRBJ2-1, with unresolved D. The CDR3 is made up of 12 amino acids. Germline values: CDR1 SGHDT, CDR2 YYEEEE. The V and J ends lost 2 bases and 7 bases respectively, with 7 bases between them. The CDR3 region has the DNA TGTGCCAGCAGCTTCAACCGGAATGAGCAGTTCTTC. It translates to CASSFNRNEQFF. The variable domain in full, completed from reference TRBV5-6 and TRBJ2-1, reads DAGVTQSPTHLIKTRGQQVTLRCSPKSGHDTVSWYQQALGQGPQFIFQYYEEEERQRGNFPDRFSGHQFPNYSSELNVNALLLGDSALYLCASSFNRNEQFFGPGTRLTVL.

The chain combines TRBV15 with TRBJ1-2; a weak D match, TRBD1 (6 bases). This CDR3 contains 15 residues. V was shortened by 2 bases and J by 9 bases, with 19 bases between the two germline ends. The germline V gene encodes CDR1 LNHNV and CDR2 YYDKDF (reference sequence). This CDR3 is CATSRPSPGALSYTF. Here the CDR3 DNA reads TGTGCCACCAGCAGACCATCGCCGGGGGCTTTGAGCTACACCTTC.

The J gene is TRBJ2-7, the V gene TRBV5-4, with 9 nucleotides matching TRBD2. This CDR3 is built from 14 residues. Germline values: CDR1 SGHNT, CDR2 YYREEE (reference sequence). V shed 4 bases, J shed 1 base, and the junction held 3 bases outside the gene matches. The CDR3 reads CASSAGGVSYEQYF. The CDR3 DNA reads TGTGCCAGCAGCGCGGGGGGGGTTTCCTACGAGCAGTACTTC. The full variable domain, with the rest looked up from reference TRBV5-4 and TRBJ2-7, is ETGVTQSPTHLIKTRGQQVTLRCSSQSGHNTVSWYQQALGQGPQFIFQYYREEENGRGNFPPRFSGLQFPNYSSELNVNALELDDSALYLCASSAGGVSYEQYFGPGTRLTVT.

V gene TRBV29-1 combines with J gene TRBJ1-1; no clear D gene. The germline gives CDR1 SQVTM, CDR2 ANQGSEA. The CDR3 has 14 amino acids. As DNA, the CDR3 is TGCAGTTTTTTCGGGAGCGGGATGAACACTGAAGCTTTCTTT. Its translation: CSFFGSGMNTEAFF.

This chain uses TRBV7-9 with TRBJ1-5; D perhaps matches TRBD1 (6 bases). V lost 4 bases and J 5 bases, leaving 18 bases between the germline ends. The CDR3 has 16 residues. In germline, CDR1 is SEHNR, CDR2 FQNEAQ (reference sequence). The CDR3 loop is CASSYHSGTSDQPQHF. The CDR3, as DNA: TGTGCCAGCAGCTATCATTCCGGGACATCCGATCAGCCCCAGCATTTT.

CDR3 DNA: TGTGCCAGCAGCCAGTCTTCGACTAGCGGGGCCATCGAGCAGTACTTC. Its translation is CASSQSSTSGAIEQYF. The V and J genes are TRBV3-1 (or the pseudogene TRBV3-2) and TRBJ2-7; 11 bases map to TRBD2. The CDR3 is made up of 16 amino acids. V shed 3 bases, J shed 6 bases, and the junction held 10 bases outside the gene matches. CDR1 and CDR2 (germline): LGHDT, YNNKEL (reference sequence).

This clone was recorded only once. The CDR3 is CASSYSWTVPGTF. CDR3 in DNA: TGTGCCAGCAGTTACTCGTGGACAGTCCCTGGCACCTTC. V usage is TRBV6-5 and J usage is TRBJ1-2; perhaps TRBD1 as D (6 bases). The germline CDR1 and CDR2 sequences are MNHEY and SVGAGI. V was pared by 0 bases and J by 13 bases, with 15 bases between. The length of the CDR3 is 13 residues.

This sequence joins TRBV18 and TRBJ2-7, with D perhaps TRBD2 (6 bases). Trimming took off 2 bases at V and 6 bases at J, with 11 bases between the two ends. Germline values: CDR1 KGHSH, CDR2 LQKENI. This CDR3 contains 13 residues. The CDR3 region is CASSPGTRGEQYF. The CDR3 DNA reads TGTGCCAGCTCACCAGGGACTCGGGGCGAGCAGTACTTC.

The V gene is TRBV7-2, the J gene TRBJ2-5, with 15 bases that match TRBD2. V lost 8 bases and J lost 2; bases outside the gene matches: 12. The CDR3 has 18 amino acids. CDR1 is SGHTA, CDR2 FQGNSA, per germline. CDR3: CASARGLAGGPEQETQYF. CDR3 DNA: TGTGCCAGCGCGCGGGGACTAGCGGGAGGACCAGAACAAGAGACCCAGTACTTC.

The rearrangement uses TRBV7-3 and TRBJ2-5; 7 bases match TRBD2. J was trimmed by 5 bases and V by 5 bases; bases with no gene match: 5. Germline V lookup: CDR1 SGHTA, CDR2 FQGTGA. This CDR3 has 13 amino acids. In DNA form, the CDR3 reads TGTGCCAGCAGCCGGGACTACCGGGAGACCCAGTACTTC. Translated, it gives CASSRDYRETQYF. Looking up the rest from reference TRBV7-3 and TRBJ2-5 gives the full variable domain: GAGVSQTPSNKVTEKGKYVELRCDPISGHTALYWYRQSLGQGPEFLIYFQGTGAADDSGLPNDRFFAVRPEGSVSTLKIQRTERGDSAVYLCASSRDYRETQYFGPGTRLLVL.

The DNA of the CDR3 is TGTGCCAGCAGCTCAGGGGTGGGCACTGAAGCTTTCTTT. This sequence encodes CASSSGVGTEAFF. This chain links TRBV7-9 with TRBJ1-1, with D tentatively TRBD1 (6 bases). The CDR3 sequence is 13 residues long. The V gene lost 4 bases and the J gene lost 4 bases, with 10 bases spanning the gap. Germline CDR1 and CDR2: SEHNR and FQNEAQ (reference sequence).

The chain recombines TRBV19 with TRBJ2-4, with D possibly being TRBD2 (5 bases). Germline CDR1 reads LNHDA; CDR2 reads SQIVND (reference sequence). Trimming stripped 10 bases from V and 3 bases from J, with 16 bases between. CDR3 length: 14 amino acids. The DNA of the CDR3 is TGTGCCACCAGAGATGGGAGCGTCAAAAACATTCAGTACTTC. This sequence encodes CATRDGSVKNIQYF.

The chain combines TRBV6-5 with TRBJ1-1; D is possibly TRBD1 (6 bases). V lost 1 base and J lost 8, with 8 bases in between. Germline CDR1 reads MNHEY; CDR2 reads SVGAGI. The CDR3 length is 12 residues. CDR3 sequence reads: CASSYFRGEAFF. The DNA of the CDR3 is TGTGCCAGCAGTTACTTTAGGGGGGAAGCTTTCTTT.